This TCR beta chain comes out of a study of cytomegalovirus exposure and HLA in healthy donors (dated by TCRdb to about 2017). As for the study more broadly: An earlier analysis of some 600 of the donors reported under 300 Gb of sequence data and 90 million to 120 million unique TCR beta sequences obtained from about 180 million T cells. The study aimed to test whether cataloging public T cell receptors could reveal signatures of past pathogen exposure. Every repertoire in the discovery cohort had been generated on one and the same sequencing platform. An early release covering around 630 HLA-typed donors comprised about 290 gigabases of sequencing data and roughly 85 million unique TCR sequences. The study profiled the T cell repertoires of hundreds of subjects by immunosequencing and related them to cytomegalovirus serostatus. The number of donors typed differed by locus, with roughly 629-640 for A, B, C, DRB1 and DQB1, roughly 520 for DQA1, 600 to 610 for DPA1, and roughly 450 for DPB1. In the later analysis, no new phenotypic data were used to find candidate immune exposures; instead, reliance was placed on TCR beta sequences and their occurrence across donors. A later analysis re-analyzed previously published TCR beta repertoires from about 600 donors and added high-resolution HLA genotyping to study TCR occurrence patterns. Because of strong linkage in the cohort, roughly 5 DR-DQ haplotypes were treated as single units for association and clustering. In a later genetic analysis, genome-wide SNP genotypes for about 55% of the roughly 700 donors were used, and that subset was treated as a discovery cohort. To decide whether each TCR beta V gene segment behaved as functional or pseudogenic, an earlier analysis of 587 of the donors relied on high-throughput TCR beta sequencing. In addition to the first cohort of roughly 700 subjects, a separate validation cohort of 130 or so different subjects was used. Donor age, sex, ethnicity and CMV serostatus were collected together with the repertoire data. HLA typing covered class I and class II loci at four-digit resolution. Among roughly 400 genotyped donors of the cohort, an average of around 240,000 unique TCR beta nucleotide sequences was sequenced per donor, of which about 19% were non-productive. Among the roughly 370 genotyped donors, under 90% belonged to the genetic ancestry cluster associated with self-reported Caucasian donors. High-throughput TCR immunosequencing, statistical association of individual TCRs with disease status, and machine learning were combined to predict cytomegalovirus infection status.

Receptors were amplified or captured by the immunoSEQ multiplex PCR assay. For the multiplex PCR, a mixture combining 60 forward primers for TCR Vbeta segments and 13 reverse primers for TCR Jbeta segments was used. The CDR3 region of rearranged TCR beta genes was amplified from genomic DNA with a multiplex PCR assay. Amplified TCR beta libraries were sequenced as 87-base-pair reads on the Illumina HiSeq System. The paper's data handling went like this. In a later analysis, tens of millions of unique TCR beta chains were counted across the 666 repertoires, and approximately 9.9 million of these chains were shared by at least two donors. A nearest-neighbor algorithm error-corrected the raw reads and collapsed the reads into unique sequences, merging closely related sequences to remove PCR and sequencing errors. V, D and J gene segments were assigned by aligning CDR3 sequences to IMGT reference sequences. For a sequence to be retained, a match of at least six nucleotides was required to both a V gene segment and a J gene segment. A rearrangement was called productive if the CDR3 had no stop codons and remained in frame with V and J, and every other rearrangement was called non-productive. CDR3 was defined according to IMGT convention as the region running from the second conserved V-encoded cysteine to the conserved J-encoded phenylalanine. The earlier analysis of fewer than 750 of the donors excluded sequences that lacked an unambiguous match to a single V gene segment. An earlier analysis of fewer than 750 of the donors called V segments functional above 56.7% productive rearrangements and segregating when the between-donor standard deviation exceeded 5%. A statistical classification framework was developed to diagnose cytomegalovirus status using the catalog of TCR beta chain sequences. In a later analysis, V and J genes were assigned by comparing TCR nucleotide sequences against IMGT/GENE-DB human TR gene sequences. In a later analysis, CDR3 sequences and most-parsimonious VDJ recombination scenarios were assigned using the TCRdist pipeline. In a later analysis, each TCR beta chain was defined by its CDR3 amino acid sequence together with its V-gene family, and reads lacking a unique V-gene family were excluded. To address suspected cross-contamination and a sequencing artifact, a later analysis removed 592 highly shared, low-generation-probability nucleotide sequences. In a later analysis, a clonal expansion index for each public chain was calculated from normalized within-repertoire ranks of inferred template counts. In a later analysis, generation probabilities were computed using a VDJ recombination model fitted to out-of-frame rearrangements, and the results were checked against IGoR. In a later analysis, hypergeometric tests were used to score TCR-TCR, TCR-HLA and TCR-CMV co-occurrence, with a repertoire-size bias correction applied to TCR pairs. To estimate false discovery rates, a later analysis permuted the HLA or CMV assignments 20 times. In a later analysis, co-occurring TCRs were grouped with DBSCAN, and TCRdist sequence similarity was added when clustering was performed within HLA-allele-positive subsets. Repertoires with fewer than 30,000 or more than 120,000 public chains were left out of co-occurrence clustering, as were about 5 repertoires with anomalous nucleotide sharing. Sourced from immuneACCESS, this table was stored by TCRdb with only in-frame sequences that have V and J called. A share of the clones is absent; for the studies checked, an unresolved V gene accounts for under half, and the remainder has no known explanation. V, J and clone size are taken as reported in that table, and D and trimming were inferred from the DNA itself. The sample records some 180,000 clones, roughly four fifths of which are singletons. In total, the top ten clones hold around 1.6% of the sample.

Paper-wide results and their limitations: V-gene and J-gene trimming of TCR beta chains was associated with a missense DCLRE1C variant in a later genetic analysis, and the association was replicated in an independent cohort. In a later analysis, some 18,000 TCR beta sequences were associated with specific HLA alleles at a false discovery rate of 0.05. In a later analysis, HLA-associated TCR beta chains showed more clonal expansion and lower generation probabilities than non-associated chains that were equally common. In a later analysis, most CMV-associated TCR beta chains were found to appear HLA-restricted, with HLA associations seemingly driven largely by CMV exposure. While some public TCRs were present in many individuals, most TCR sequences turned up only very rarely across donors. The study gave a list of 150 to 200 TCR beta chains associated with cytomegalovirus. The classifier was reported to diagnose cytomegalovirus status with high specificity and sensitivity in both the original and validation cohorts. CMV serostatus was the only immune exposure information available for the cohort. In an earlier analysis of under 600 of the donors, most TCR beta V segments were observed in productive rearrangements about 90% or about 30% of the time, broadly matching IMGT annotations. Strong co-occurrence of HLA alleles, especially DR and DQ, made assigning TCR associations to individual alleles difficult. The sequencing pipeline was judged likely to have produced a cluster of highly shared sequence variants as a technical artifact. Because counts were too low, about 15 rarely observed V segments, including chromosome 9 orphons, were left out of the earlier analysis of 587 of the donors. A few of the identified cytomegalovirus-associated TCR beta chains were confirmed in vitro to be specific for cytomegalovirus antigens. The presence/absence analyses assumed that sequencing depth was roughly uniform across donors, and that assumption may not be true. In a later analysis, several top co-occurrence clusters were reported to appear linked to parvovirus B19, influenza, CMV and Epstein-Barr virus. Some IMGT-functional V segments, including TRBV6-2 and TRBV6-3, could not be told apart with the 87-base-pair reads, so those segments were excluded. Because HLA typing was missing for some donors at each locus, association tests included only the typed subset. According to a later analysis, TCR association rates differed among HLA loci, with DRB1 alleles showing the most associated TCRs and HLA-C alleles showing the fewest. According to a later genetic analysis, donors in an Asian-associated ancestry cluster had fewer N-insertions in productive TCRs than the approximately 690-donor mean. This cohort had only TCR beta chains sequenced, and the lack of alpha or paired-chain data limited which features could be detected. Linkage disequilibrium might explain the correlated functional status among segregating V segments, but an unknown experimental factor could not be ruled out. A further reported finding was that TCR beta sequences accurately predicted the HLA-A and HLA-B alleles for most subjects in the first cohort. According to the authors, the approach could potentially be generalized to other disease states and immunological phenotypes.

As regards this clone: No cognate antigen has been identified for it. No base quality information exists; no much larger clone differs at one position.

The germline V gene (reference sequence) supplies CDR1 MNHEY and CDR2 SMNVEV. Trimming takes 5 bases from V and 1 base from J, and the germline ends sit 12 bases apart. The cysteine opens and the phenylalanine closes a CDR3 of 15 amino acids. The kept DNA is CDR3 alone, 45 bases in frame from the first base. In total, 500 to 700 healthy bone marrow donors made up the cohort. At the time of sampling, every cohort member was nominally healthy, though immune exposures that went unrecorded were likely present. The donor was CMV seronegative and belonged to the group of several hundred seronegative cohort members. Each donor provided a peripheral blood sample, and peripheral blood mononuclear cells were used for TCR beta sequencing. Genomic DNA was extracted from the blood cell samples with the Qiagen DNeasy Blood Extraction Kit.

Recombination connected TRBV27 to TRBJ1-5, and perhaps TRBD1 as D gene, on 6 matching bases. The sequenced material came from PBMCs. This TCR was recovered from a man aged 18 to 30 in good health and CMV-seronegative. The CDR3 reads as follows: CASSPQGSSNQPQHF. The DNA is TGTGCCAGCAGTCCCCAGGGGTCGAGCAATCAGCCCCAGCATTTT.